This TCR beta chain was observed in a study of CD8 T cells in ankylosing spondylitis. Whole-study findings and limits: In peripheral blood, disease-linked CD8+ clones occurred at relatively low frequencies. Roughly 8 highly homologous variants made up a TCR beta motif that seemed to typify ankylosing spondylitis blood. Disease-linked clones were reportedly significantly enriched in matched ankylosing spondylitis synovial fluid.

As regards this clonotype: Its matching antigen is unknown.

From germline, CDR1 is MGHDK and CDR2 SYGVNS. The V end lost 0 bases, the J end lost 9 bases, and 12 bases lay between the germline ends. The CDR3 has 14 residues. In TCRdb, the 5' RACE reads were re-called with MiXCR into one record per CDR3 protein. The data contain a few hundred thousand distinct CDR3 sequences, 15% to 20% of them singletons. The chain couples TRBV25-1 to TRBJ2-1; a possible D gene is TRBD2 (6 bases). Source material: blood, either unsorted or a sorted T cell fraction (not recorded which). The sequence came from a male donor with ankylosing spondylitis or in good health (not recorded which). CDR3 coding DNA: TGTGCCAGCAGTGAATATAGGGGAGGCGGTGAGCAGTTCTTC. Its translation is CASSEYRGGGEQFF.